The next 21 T cell receptor beta chains were all read from a single sample in a study of graft-versus-host responses after intestinal transplantation. Libraries were prepared by immunoSEQ multiplex PCR; TCRdb keeps only in-frame clonotypes and omits some of them. The sample holds approximately 100,000 clones; about 90% are singletons and the top ten take roughly 0.9%. These receptors have no identified antigens. The sequencing used unstimulated CD4+ T cells sorted from spleen or lymph node cells, collected before intestinal transplant. These receptors were taken from a human donor who received an intestinal transplant.

The chain recombines TRBV2 with TRBJ2-5, with TRBD1 as a possible D gene (6 bases). CDR1 and CDR2 from the germline V gene are SNHLY and FYNNEI. V gave up 5 bases and J gave up 5 bases, with 15 bases separating them. This CDR3 is built from 14 residues. The CDR3: CASSIQGKGETQYF. DNA of the CDR3: TGTGCCAGCAGTATTCAGGGGAAGGGCGAGACCCAGTACTTC. Full variable domain (rest looked up from reference TRBV2 and TRBJ2-5): EPEVTQTPSHQVTQMGQEVILRCVPISNHLYFYWYRQILGQKVEFLVSFYNNEISEKSEIFDDQFSVERPDGSNFTLKIRSTKLEDSAMYFCASSIQGKGETQYFGPGTRLLVL.

The chain combines TRBV27 with TRBJ2-1, with TRBD2 matching 12 bases. V lost 8 bases to trimming and J lost 8 bases; unmatched junction nucleotides: 7. CDR1 and CDR2 (germline): MNHEY, SMNVEV (reference sequence). This CDR3 comprises 14 residues. The CDR3 region has the DNA TGTGCCAGCGGACCTAGCGGGAGGGCCTATGAGCAGTTCTTC. It is translated as CASGPSGRAYEQFF.

The CDR3 bases are TGTGCCAGCTCACCACCTGGACGGTGGGGCGAGCAGTACTTC. Amino acids: CASSPPGRWGEQYF. The chain uses TRBV18 and TRBJ2-7; D not certain. Looked up from germline, CDR1 is KGHSH and CDR2 is LQKENI. CDR3 size: 14 residues. V dropped 0 bases and J dropped 6 bases, with 12 bases sitting between them.

V is TRBV7-2 and J is TRBJ2-3; TRBD1 aligns across 7 bases. There are 14 residues in the CDR3. V shed 5 bases, J shed 7 bases, and the junction held 9 bases outside the gene matches. CDR1 and CDR2 (germline): SGHTA, FQGNSA. The CDR3 DNA reads as TGTGCCAGCAGCCCCCGACAGGGTTGGAATACGCAGTATTTT. This codes for CASSPRQGWNTQYF.

The genes are TRBV7-2 and TRBJ2-1; D tentatively fits TRBD1 or TRBD2 (6 bases each). V shed 5 bases and J shed 4 bases, with 21 bases lying between them. The CDR3 sequence is 17 residues long. Germline V lookup: CDR1 SGHTA, CDR2 FQGNSA. This CDR3 is CASSPSGARGYYNEQFF. The DNA of the CDR3 is TGTGCCAGCAGCCCCTCGGGGGCTAGGGGATATTACAATGAGCAGTTCTTC.

The chain recombines TRBV7-3 with TRBJ2-2; the match to TRBD1 covers 8 bases. CDR1 is SGHTA and CDR2 is FQGTGA in the germline V gene. CDR3 length: 14 amino acids. Trimming removed 5 bases from V and 7 bases from J; junction bases left unmatched: 6. The CDR3 protein is CASSHRQGIGELFF. DNA of the CDR3: TGTGCCAGCAGCCACAGACAGGGGATCGGGGAGCTGTTTTTT.

The chain links TRBV4-1 to TRBJ1-1, with 10 positions matching TRBD1. Trimming removed 2 bases from V and 5 bases from J; junction bases left unmatched: 5. In germline, CDR1 is MGHRA, CDR2 YSYEKL. The CDR3 totals 15 residues. CDR3 nucleotides: TGCGCCAGCAGCCAAACGGGACAGGGGAGGACTGAAGCTTTCTTT. Translated, it gives CASSQTGQGRTEAFF.

V gene TRBV6-1 combines with J gene TRBJ2-5; D is undetermined. There are 12 residues in the CDR3. The V end lost 3 bases, the J end lost 5 bases, and 7 bases lay between the germline ends. Looked up from germline, CDR1 is MNHNS and CDR2 is SASEGT. Written as DNA, the CDR3 is TGTGCCAGCAGTGACCTACATGAGACCCAGTACTTC. Translation gives CASSDLHETQYF.

The rearrangement joins TRBV11-2 to TRBJ1-2, with D uncertain. V lost 1 base and J 5 bases, leaving 14 bases between the germline ends. The CDR3 runs to 15 residues. CDR1 and CDR2 from the germline V gene are SGHAT and FQNNGV. The CDR3 DNA reads as TGTGCCAGCAGCTTAGGACACAAAGGCCCTTATGGCTACACCTTC. This codes for CASSLGHKGPYGYTF.

About this clone itself: The limits of the CDR3 on the DNA are not certain, so only TCRdb's listed CDR3 is given. The chain couples TRBV6-1 to TRBJ2-2; no DNA check was done on the table's D call, TRBD1. Germline values: CDR1 MNHNS, CDR2 SASEGT. The CDR3 is 15 amino acids in total, end residues counted. Here the CDR3 reads CASSLQPFGAGELFF.

V is TRBV2 and J is TRBJ1-2; possible D gene TRBD1, 6 bases. The CDR3 has 14 residues. Germline values: CDR1 SNHLY, CDR2 FYNNEI. Between the trimmed V and J ends, which lost 9 bases and 2 bases, there was a span of 16 bases. Here the CDR3 DNA reads TGTGCCAGTGGCCGGGACATAATGAACTATGGCTACACCTTC. Translation: CASGRDIMNYGYTF. The full variable domain, its missing parts supplied by reference TRBV2 and TRBJ1-2, is EPEVTQTPSHQVTQMGQEVILRCVPISNHLYFYWYRQILGQKVEFLVSFYNNEISEKSEIFDDQFSVERPDGSNFTLKIRSTKLEDSAMYFCASGRDIMNYGYTFGSGTRLTVV.

The V and J genes are TRBV29-1 and TRBJ2-7; 12 bases are shared with TRBD1. Germline V gene lookup returns CDR1 SQVTM and CDR2 ANQGSEA. The CDR3 has 14 amino acids. With V trimmed by 4 bases and J by 7 bases, 8 bases remained unmatched. This CDR3 reads CSVGLGDRGREQYF. Here the CDR3 DNA reads TGCAGCGTTGGGCTGGGGGACAGGGGGCGAGAGCAGTACTTC.

This CDR3 is CASSEQTYTQYF. CDR3 bases: TGTGCCAGCAGTGAACAGACGTATACGCAGTATTTT. The chain combines TRBV2 with TRBJ2-3, with D uncertain. The germline V gene encodes CDR1 SNHLY and CDR2 FYNNEI. This CDR3 has 12 amino acids. Trimming removed 2 bases at V and 7 bases at J, with 7 bases between.

The chain combines TRBV5-4 with TRBJ2-5, with D possibly matching TRBD2 (5 bases). Germline V gene sequence: CDR1 SGHNT, CDR2 YYREEE (reference sequence). The CDR3 contains 15 residues. V shed 4 bases and J shed 3 bases, with 16 bases lying between them. Here the CDR3 reads CASSNSPTREETQYF. CDR3 DNA sequence: TGTGCCAGCAGCAACAGCCCTACTAGAGAAGAGACCCAGTACTTC.

The J gene is TRBJ2-5, the V gene TRBV10-3; D could derive from TRBD1 or TRBD2 (5 bases each). V was shortened by 4 bases and J by 3 bases, with 15 bases between the two germline ends. Per germline, CDR1 ENHRY and CDR2 SYGVKD. The CDR3 is 15 residues long. Here the CDR3 reads CAISGPSGPKETQYF. CDR3 sequence (DNA): TGTGCCATCAGTGGGCCCTCGGGGCCTAAAGAGACCCAGTACTTC.

This clone counts as medium-sized. The chain joins TRBV19 to TRBJ2-7, with 10 bases that match TRBD2. Germline CDR1 and CDR2: LNHDA and SQIVND (reference sequence). Unmatched junction bases numbered 0, after V lost 4 bases and J lost 0 bases. This CDR3 is built from 14 residues. CDR3 sequence (DNA): TGTGCCAGTAGTACTAGCGGGGGCTCCTACGAGCAGTACTTC. It encodes CASSTSGGSYEQYF.

The rearrangement joins TRBV7-9 to TRBJ1-4; D not resolved. CDR3 size: 15 residues. Germline-derived CDR1 and CDR2 are SEHNR and FQNEAQ (reference sequence). Trimming removed 5 bases from V and 4 bases from J, with 14 bases in between. The CDR3 DNA reads as TGTGCCAGCAGCCTGGGTCAGTTCAATAATGAAAAACTGTTTTTT. Protein sequence: CASSLGQFNNEKLFF.

The chain uses TRBV7-9 and TRBJ2-2, with 10 bases lining up with TRBD2. Germline V gene sequence: CDR1 SEHNR, CDR2 FQNEAQ (reference sequence). J gave up 6 bases and V 4 bases, and 8 bases lay outside the gene matches. The CDR3 runs 16 residues. The CDR3 here is CASSSKVAGGPGELFF. The CDR3 DNA reads TGTGCCAGCAGCTCCAAGGTAGCGGGAGGACCCGGGGAGCTGTTTTTT.

The chain uses TRBV5-1 and TRBJ1-1; tentative D call: TRBD1 (5 bases). Germline V gene lookup returns CDR1 SGHRS and CDR2 YFSETQ. The germline V and J ends were trimmed by 7 bases and 6 bases, with 19 bases remaining between them. The CDR3 extends over 14 amino acids. The CDR3 spells CASHTERGRAEAFF. The CDR3 DNA sequence: TGCGCCAGCCATACGGAGAGGGGCAGGGCTGAAGCTTTCTTT.

The V and J genes are TRBV11-2 and TRBJ2-1; tentative D call: TRBD2 (6 bases). Trimming removed 4 bases from V and 3 bases from J, with 13 bases in between. The CDR3 covers 15 residues. Germline assignment: CDR1 SGHAT and CDR2 FQNNGV. As DNA, the CDR3 is TGTGCCAGCAGCTGGAGTGCGGGAAACTACAATGAGCAGTTCTTC. Its protein is CASSWSAGNYNEQFF.

V is TRBV5-1 and J is TRBJ2-5, with D unresolved. There are 15 residues in the CDR3. Germline V lookup: CDR1 SGHRS, CDR2 YFSETQ. Trimming took 4 bases from V and 2 from J, leaving 15 bases between them. The CDR3 DNA follows: TGCGCCAGCAGCAAGGGTAGTTACCAACAAGAGACCCAGTACTTC. Its protein product is CASSKGSYQQETQYF.